This TCR beta chain was obtained from a study of Tregs in tolerant kidney transplant recipients. Whole-study results and caveats: Expanding Tregs on activated donor B cells appeared to best identify donor-specific TCRbeta clones. Some patients' samples used different primers over time, so nucleotide sequences weren't comparable.

Note on this clone: Its specificity is not known. The sequence runs out 3 residues before the end of the CDR3; the remainder is reconstructed from the germline J gene.

Unstimulated Tregs (CD4+CD25+CD127-) and CD4+CD25- non-Tregs were sorted from PBMCs. Libraries were prepared by immunoSEQ multiplex PCR; TCRdb keeps only in-frame clonotypes and omits some of them. The sample table sets out about 52,000 clones. Germline CDR1 reads SGHTA; CDR2 reads FQGNSA. V lost 2 bases and J lost 4, with 11 bases in between. The CDR3 consists of 15 residues. The chain employs TRBV7-2 and TRBJ2-2; possibly TRBD2 for D (7 bases). This TCR came from a human donor who received a combined kidney and bone marrow transplant. The sample consisted of CD4+ T cells from blood, taken before the transplant. The CDR3 DNA, read in part, is TGTGCCAGCAGCTTAACGGGGGGCGGCACCGGGGAG. Translating gives CASSLTGGGTGE. The entire CDR3 protein reads CASSLTGGGTGELFF.